The 27 T cell receptor beta chains below come from one sample, sequenced in a study of beta chain features in type 1 diabetes. Study-level findings and limits: TCRB CDR3 length was moderately but significantly reduced in all four CD4+ subsets of Type 1 diabetes patients.

These receptors are not linked to any known antigen. Expressed TCRB transcripts got sequenced, as all isolated RNA was reverse transcribed. TCRdb keeps only in-frame clones here, not all; method: immunoSEQ multiplex PCR. The sample consists of about 260,000 clones, roughly a quarter of them appearing once. Sequenced sample: naive CD4+ T cells from blood. The receptor set was obtained from a woman between 25 and 40 years old with type 1 diabetes.

The rearrangement uses TRBV2 and TRBJ2-1, with 10 bases lining up with TRBD2. With V trimmed by 8 bases and J by 6 bases, 4 bases remained unmatched. CDR1 and CDR2 (germline): SNHLY, FYNNEI. This CDR3 is 13 amino acids long. The CDR3 nucleotides read TGTGCCAGCGGTCTAGCGGGGGTCAATGAGCAGTTCTTC. It is translated as CASGLAGVNEQFF.

This sequence joins TRBV5-1 and TRBJ1-2; D is perhaps TRBD1 (6 bases). CDR3 length: 15 residues. V lost 4 bases, J lost 7 bases, and 20 bases lay in between. CDR1 and CDR2 from the germline V gene are SGHRS and YFSETQ. The CDR3 reads CASSAISQGPVGYTF. The CDR3 DNA sequence: TGCGCCAGCAGCGCGATATCCCAGGGGCCCGTTGGCTACACCTTC.

This clone showed up just a few times. This chain connects TRBV29-1 to TRBJ2-5, with 10 positions matching TRBD2. Germline CDR1 SQVTM, CDR2 ANQGSEA. V gave up 1 base and J gave up 5 bases; unmatched junction bases: 13. The CDR3 has 17 amino acids. CDR3 nucleotide sequence: TGCAGCGTTGAAGGGAGCCCGACTAGCGGGCCTGGGGAGACCCAGTACTTC. Amino acid sequence: CSVEGSPTSGPGETQYF.

The count of this clone is one. V usage is TRBV7-2 and J usage is TRBJ2-1; D might be TRBD2 (6 bases). Per the germline V gene, CDR1 is SGHTA and CDR2 is FQGNSA. This CDR3 has 17 amino acids. Deletions cut 1 base from V and 1 base from J, with 14 bases between. This CDR3 reads CASSLVGTGLSYNEQFF. CDR3 DNA sequence: TGTGCCAGCAGCTTAGTGGGGACTGGCCTTTCCTACAATGAGCAGTTCTTC.

The gene calls are TRBV19 and TRBJ1-1; the match to TRBD1 covers 7 bases. This CDR3 comprises 13 residues. Germline lookup yields CDR1 LNHDA and CDR2 SQIVND (reference sequence). J was trimmed by 5 bases and V by 3 bases; bases with no gene match: 3. The CDR3 here is CASSMQGGTEAFF. The CDR3 DNA reads as TGTGCCAGTAGTATGCAGGGGGGAACTGAAGCTTTCTTT.

V is TRBV30 and J is TRBJ2-3, with TRBD2 identical over 7 bases. V shed 3 bases, J shed 3 bases, and the junction held 6 bases outside the gene matches. Germline CDR1 and CDR2: GTSNPN and SVGIG (reference sequence). The CDR3 spans 14 residues. In DNA, the CDR3 is TGTGCCTGGAGACCGGGACTAAGTACAGATACGCAGTATTTT. Translated, it gives CAWRPGLSTDTQYF.

The chain is built from TRBV19 and TRBJ2-5; weak D call: TRBD1 (5 bases). This CDR3 is 12 amino acids long. CDR1 and CDR2 (germline): LNHDA, SQIVND (reference sequence). The germline V and J ends were trimmed by 7 bases and 0 bases, with 6 bases remaining between them. The CDR3 sequence: CASNRNQETQYF. The CDR3 region has the DNA TGTGCCAGTAACAGGAACCAAGAGACCCAGTACTTC.

V gene TRBV6-4 combines with J gene TRBJ1-2, with D perhaps matching TRBD1 (6 bases). This CDR3 region has 14 residues. V gave up 5 bases and J gave up 7 bases, with 17 bases separating them. Germline V gene sequence: CDR1 MRHNA, CDR2 SNTAGT. CDR3 nucleotide sequence: TGTGCCAGCAGTCCGGGACAATGGGCATCTGGCTACACCTTC. It encodes CASSPGQWASGYTF.

Points on this clone: One end of the junction varies from germline; a read error may be responsible. J is TRBJ1-1 and V is TRBV2, with 11 positions matching TRBD1. CDR1 is SNHLY, CDR2 FYNNEI, per germline. The CDR3 is 14 residues long. This chain's CDR3 is CASGDRTGGVEAFF. The DNA for the CDR3 is TGTGCCAGCGGTGACCGGACAGGGGGCGTTGAAGCTTTCTTT.

The chain employs TRBV23-1 and TRBJ1-4; D is unclear. TRBV23-1 is designated an ORF whose function remains uncertain. This CDR3 region has 16 residues. V lost 1 base and J lost 8, with 17 bases in between. CDR3 bases: TGCGCCAGCAGTCAATTTGAGAGGGTCGAGCGGGAAAAACTGTTTTTT. It is translated as CASSQFERVEREKLFF.

This clone appeared a few times. The genes are TRBV27 and TRBJ2-3; D gene unclear. There are 15 residues in the CDR3. The ends were cut back, 3 bases at V and 2 bases at J, with 12 bases in the middle. Germline CDR1 MNHEY, CDR2 SMNVEV (reference sequence). As DNA, the CDR3 is TGTGCCAGCAGTTTCAACGCCCTACCCACAGATACGCAGTATTTT. This sequence encodes CASSFNALPTDTQYF.

This clone turned up a few times. The V and J genes are TRBV4-2 and TRBJ1-1; D is possibly TRBD1 (6 bases). The germline V gene has CDR1 LGHNA and CDR2 YNFKEQ. This CDR3 contains 18 residues. Trimming pared 1 base from V and 4 bases from J, leaving 22 bases between. The CDR3 DNA is TGTGCCAGCAGCCAAGGCGGGGGGGATCGGGGGCTCGGCACTGAAGCTTTCTTT. This sequence encodes CASSQGGGDRGLGTEAFF.

This clone occurred a few times. This chain joins TRBV11-2 and TRBJ1-5; D gene ambiguous. The CDR3 is 13 amino acids. Germline V gene data show CDR1 as SGHAT and CDR2 as FQNNGV. V was clipped by 2 bases and J by 2 bases, with 4 bases between them. DNA for the CDR3: TGTGCCAGCAGCTTATCGGGCAATCAGCCCCAGCATTTT. Amino acids: CASSLSGNQPQHF.

The chain employs TRBV4-1 and TRBJ1-1; perhaps TRBD1 as D (5 bases). Trimming removed 1 base at V and 0 bases at J, with 9 bases between. The germline gives CDR1 MGHRA, CDR2 YSYEKL. This CDR3 contains 15 residues. CDR3 DNA: TGCGCCAGCAGCCAAGTCGTACAGGTGAACACTGAAGCTTTCTTT. Translating gives CASSQVVQVNTEAFF.

The chain combines TRBV9 with TRBJ1-2, with 9 nucleotides matching TRBD1. CDR3 length: 14 residues. CDR1 and CDR2 from the germline V gene are SGDLS and YYNGEE. Trimming cost V 2 bases and J 4 bases; bases outside gene matches: 3. CDR3 amino acids: CASSVTTGGYGYTF. CDR3 nucleotide sequence: TGTGCCAGCAGCGTCACGACAGGGGGCTATGGCTACACCTTC.

The chain links TRBV19 to TRBJ2-2; 10 bases line up with TRBD2. Germline CDR1 and CDR2: LNHDA and SQIVND (reference sequence). Trimming cost V 6 bases and J 1 base; bases outside gene matches: 2. There are 15 residues in the CDR3. In nucleotides, the CDR3 is TGTGCCAGTAGACGACTAGCGGGGAACACCGGGGAGCTGTTTTTT. Protein product: CASRRLAGNTGELFF.

This clone appeared a single time. The chain joins TRBV5-6 to TRBJ2-3; possible D gene TRBD2, 6 bases. V lost 1 base and J lost 1, with 13 bases in between. CDR1 SGHDT and CDR2 YYEEEE come from the germline V gene. The CDR3 length is 16 residues. CDR3 protein: CASSLWGDLRTDTQYF. DNA for the CDR3: TGTGCCAGCAGCTTGTGGGGGGACTTACGCACAGATACGCAGTATTTT. Complete variable domain (other parts from reference TRBV5-6 and TRBJ2-3): DAGVTQSPTHLIKTRGQQVTLRCSPKSGHDTVSWYQQALGQGPQFIFQYYEEEERQRGNFPDRFSGHQFPNYSSELNVNALLLGDSALYLCASSLWGDLRTDTQYFGPGTRLTVL.

This chain links TRBV5-1 with TRBJ1-1, with TRBD1 matching over 7 bases. Germline lookup yields CDR1 SGHRS and CDR2 YFSETQ. J gave up 3 bases and V 4 bases, and 6 bases lay outside the gene matches. This CDR3 is built from 14 residues. The CDR3 loop is CASSKTGSDTEAFF. CDR3 nucleotides: TGCGCCAGCAGCAAGACAGGGAGTGACACTGAAGCTTTCTTT.

The V gene is TRBV9, the J gene TRBJ1-2; TRBD1 matches 9 bases. This CDR3 spans 14 amino acids. V was clipped by 1 base and J by 3 bases; unmatched bases: 1. The germline CDR1 and CDR2 sequences are SGDLS and YYNGEE. The CDR3 is CASSVRQGDYGYTF. CDR3 in DNA: TGTGCCAGCAGCGTACGACAGGGGGACTATGGCTACACCTTC.

This chain connects TRBV6-6 to TRBJ1-4; 7 bases match TRBD1. The trim removed 4 bases at V and 3 bases at J, leaving 2 bases unmatched. The CDR3 spans 14 residues. Germline assignment: CDR1 MNHNY and CDR2 SVGAGI (reference sequence). In DNA form, the CDR3 reads TGTGCCAGCAGTTCCGACAGGGCTAATGAAAAACTGTTTTTT. Protein sequence: CASSSDRANEKLFF.

The chain combines TRBV4-1 with TRBJ1-4; 10 bases are a match to TRBD1. The V segment lost 4 bases and the J segment 5 bases; nucleotides outside the gene matches: 4. CDR1 is MGHRA, CDR2 YSYEKL, per germline. The CDR3 is 15 amino acids. In nucleotides, the CDR3 is TGCGCCAGCAGCCCCCGGGACAGGGGAAATGAAAAACTGTTTTTT. It specifies CASSPRDRGNEKLFF.

The V and J genes are TRBV2 and TRBJ2-3; 11 nucleotides match TRBD1. Trimming removed 8 bases from V and 5 bases from J; junction bases left unmatched: 6. Germline lookup yields CDR1 SNHLY and CDR2 FYNNEI. This CDR3 contains 14 residues. CDR3 bases: TGTGCCAGCCTCACCGGGACAGGGGGAGATACGCAGTATTTT. This encodes CASLTGTGGDTQYF.

In its sample, this clone was seen a few times. V gene TRBV4-1 combines with J gene TRBJ2-2, with 12 bases fitting TRBD2. Unmatched junction bases numbered 0, after V lost 4 bases and J lost 3 bases. Germline V gives CDR1 MGHRA, CDR2 YSYEKL. The CDR3 covers 15 residues. The CDR3 here is CASSRTSGDTGELFF. CDR3 coding DNA: TGCGCCAGCAGCCGGACTAGCGGGGACACCGGGGAGCTGTTTTTT.

This clone was observed a handful of times. This rearrangement joins TRBV6-5 to TRBJ1-2; D call uncertain. Per the germline V gene, CDR1 is MNHEY and CDR2 is SVGAGI. V was cut by 5 bases and J by 4 bases, with 11 bases left in between. CDR3 length equals 13 residues. The CDR3 region has the DNA TGTGCCAGCAGTCTCGACCGAGGCTATGGCTACACCTTC. Amino acids: CASSLDRGYGYTF.

Points on this clone: At one end the junction does not follow the germline gene, possibly because of a read error. Written as DNA, the CDR3 is TGTGCCAGCAGTTACGTATCCAACACTAATTATGGCTACACCTTC. Its protein product is CASSYVSNTNYGYTF. V and J are TRBV6-5 and TRBJ1-2; the D is unclear. Per germline, CDR1 MNHEY and CDR2 SVGAGI. The CDR3 is 15 amino acids.

This clone was observed a handful of times. The rearrangement links TRBV9 to TRBJ2-2; D is unresolved. The CDR3 is made up of 15 amino acids. V was cut by 0 bases and J by 3 bases, with 9 bases left in between. In germline, CDR1 is SGDLS, CDR2 YYNGEE. The CDR3 region is CASSVEARDTGELFF. In DNA form, the CDR3 reads TGTGCCAGCAGCGTAGAAGCGAGAGACACCGGGGAGCTGTTTTTT.

This sequence joins TRBV19 and TRBJ2-1, with a weak D call TRBD1 (6 bases). The CDR3 is 13 amino acids. Per the germline V gene, CDR1 is LNHDA and CDR2 is SQIVND (reference sequence). With 5 bases removed from V and 6 bases from J, the gap between germline ends came to 11 bases. CDR3 DNA: TGTGCCAGTAGTGTGACAGGCCCCAATGAGCAGTTCTTC. Protein: CASSVTGPNEQFF. Variable domain in full (rest from reference TRBV19 and TRBJ2-1): DGGITQSPKYLFRKEGQNVTLSCEQNLNHDAMYWYRQDPGQGLRLIYYSQIVNDFQKGDIAEGYSVSREKKESFPLTVTSAQKNPTAFYLCASSVTGPNEQFFGPGTRLTVL.